The 26 T cell receptor beta chains in this list originate from one sample, sequenced in a study of T cell responses to AZD1222 COVID-19 vaccine. Profiling relied on immunoSEQ multiplex PCR, and the TCRdb table lists in-frame clones only, not all of them. The data hold 120,000 or so clones, with roughly 90% observed a single time. Sequencing was performed on peripheral blood, taken 28 days after the second AZD1222 dose. These receptors were obtained from an adult who received the AZD1222 COVID-19 vaccine.

This chain joins TRBV15 and TRBJ1-2; D call uncertain. The germline V gene encodes CDR1 LNHNV and CDR2 YYDKDF (reference sequence). Deletions cut 0 bases from V and 4 bases from J, with 24 bases between. The CDR3 has 19 residues. The CDR3 loop reads CATSRDRWQVSSGSYGYTF. Written as DNA, the CDR3 is TGTGCCACCAGCAGAGATCGGTGGCAGGTCTCCTCGGGGAGCTATGGCTACACCTTC.

The V gene is TRBV3-1 (or the pseudogene TRBV3-2), the J gene TRBJ2-1, with D uncertain. Trimming took off 2 bases at V and 5 bases at J, with 4 bases between the two ends. The CDR3 has 12 amino acids. Germline V lookup: CDR1 LGHDT, CDR2 YNNKEL (reference sequence). CDR3 DNA sequence: TGTGCCAGCAGCCAAATAGACAATGAGCAGTTCTTC. It translates to CASSQIDNEQFF.

In its sample, this clone was seen once. V is TRBV29-1 and J is TRBJ2-5; D is ambiguous. Germline V lookup: CDR1 SQVTM, CDR2 ANQGSEA. CDR3 length equals 13 residues. V lost 4 bases and J lost 1, with 10 bases in between. This CDR3 reads CSVAGNLQETQYF. For the CDR3, the DNA is TGCAGCGTTGCTGGGAACCTCCAAGAGACCCAGTACTTC.

This sequence joins TRBV27 and TRBJ2-1; D tentatively fits TRBD1 or TRBD2 (5 bases each). Per germline, CDR1 MNHEY and CDR2 SMNVEV (reference sequence). The CDR3 is 18 residues long. Between the trimmed V and J ends, which lost 5 bases and 0 bases, there was a span of 20 bases. CDR3 bases: TGTGCCAGCAGTAGTCCCGGGACGCGGGCTGGCTCCTACAATGAGCAGTTCTTC. This gives the protein CASSSPGTRAGSYNEQFF.

The chain couples TRBV4-1 to TRBJ1-1; TRBD1 might be the D (6 bases). Germline CDR1 reads MGHRA; CDR2 reads YSYEKL. This CDR3 spans 13 amino acids. V dropped 1 base and J dropped 4 bases, with 7 bases sitting between them. The CDR3 DNA reads TGCGCCAGCAGCCAAGCAGGGGTCACTGAAGCTTTCTTT. Its protein product is CASSQAGVTEAFF.

This chain connects TRBV19 to TRBJ1-6; a weak D match, TRBD1 (6 bases). Germline CDR1 and CDR2: LNHDA and SQIVND (reference sequence). V lost 4 bases and J 9 bases, leaving 16 bases between the germline ends. The CDR3 has 15 amino acids. CDR3 region: CASSNGYSRGSPLHF. Here the CDR3 DNA reads TGTGCCAGTAGTAATGGGTACAGCAGGGGTTCACCCCTCCACTTT.

The chain joins TRBV29-1 to TRBJ2-7; D is possibly TRBD1 (6 bases). V lost 7 bases to trimming and J lost 2 bases, with 15 bases between them. The CDR3 totals 13 residues. Per the germline V gene, CDR1 is SQVTM and CDR2 is ANQGSEA. CDR3 DNA: TGCAGCGCAGAGACAGGCATCACCTACGAGCAGTACTTC. Encoded protein: CSAETGITYEQYF.

The V and J genes are TRBV3-1 (or the pseudogene TRBV3-2) and TRBJ1-4; D remains ambiguous. V was clipped by 0 bases and J by 7 bases, with 15 bases between them. Germline V lookup: CDR1 LGHDT, CDR2 YNNKEL (reference sequence). This CDR3 spans 16 amino acids. The CDR3 loop reads CASSQETTNYGEKLFF. CDR3 in DNA: TGTGCCAGCAGCCAAGAGACAACCAACTACGGTGAAAAACTGTTTTTT.

The rearrangement links TRBV30 to TRBJ2-1; the D gene is possibly TRBD1 (6 bases). The CDR3 is 15 residues long. The V gene lost 0 bases and the J gene lost 7 bases, with 16 bases spanning the gap. The germline V gene has CDR1 GTSNPN and CDR2 SVGIG (reference sequence). CDR3 amino acids: CAWSVPGATRNEQFF. The CDR3 nucleotides read TGTGCCTGGAGTGTACCAGGGGCAACAAGGAATGAGCAGTTCTTC.

The J gene is TRBJ2-1, the V gene TRBV5-6; unclear D gene. Germline V gene data show CDR1 as SGHDT and CDR2 as YYEEEE. Trimming took 0 bases from V and 1 from J, leaving 5 bases between them. This CDR3 has 14 amino acids. CDR3 loop: CASSLGASYNEQFF. The CDR3 coding sequence is TGTGCCAGCAGCTTGGGTGCTTCCTACAATGAGCAGTTCTTC.

A few counts support this clone. J is TRBJ2-7 and V is TRBV20-1; D remains unclear. Germline CDR1 DFQATT, CDR2 SNEGSKA (reference sequence). V was clipped by 6 bases and J by 0 bases, with 3 bases between them. There are 10 residues in the CDR3. CDR3 sequence (DNA): TGCAGTGCGGGCTCCTACGAGCAGTACTTC. Translating it yields CSAGSYEQYF.

The J gene is TRBJ1-1, the V gene TRBV25-1; TRBD1 is a possible D gene (6 bases). This CDR3 contains 13 residues. Germline lookup yields CDR1 MGHDK and CDR2 SYGVNS. V lost 4 bases and J lost 8, with 14 bases in between. CDR3 loop: CASSVQTQGEAFF. As DNA, the CDR3 is TGTGCCAGCAGTGTGCAAACACAGGGAGAAGCTTTCTTT.

The V and J genes are TRBV18 and TRBJ2-1; TRBD2 matches at 15 bases. The V segment lost 3 bases and the J segment 9 bases; nucleotides outside the gene matches: 6. CDR3 size: 16 residues. CDR1 and CDR2 from the germline V gene are KGHSH and LQKENI. CDR3 amino acids: CASSPEGLAGGVEQFF. The CDR3 DNA sequence: TGTGCCAGCTCACCCGAAGGACTAGCGGGGGGGGTTGAGCAGTTCTTC.

This chain uses TRBV2 with TRBJ2-3, with 9 bases lining up with TRBD2. The V and J ends lost 6 bases and 3 bases, in that order; junction bases with no gene match: 13. Looked up from germline, CDR1 is SNHLY and CDR2 is FYNNEI. The CDR3 consists of 17 residues. The CDR3, as DNA: TGTGCCAGCAGCCTCAGGGGGGTAGCGGGAGTGACAGATACGCAGTATTTT. Amino acid sequence: CASSLRGVAGVTDTQYF.

The CDR3 nucleotides read TGTGCCAGCAGCCAAGGCCCCGGACACGCAAACTACGAGCAGTACTTC. Protein product: CASSQGPGHANYEQYF. This chain joins TRBV3-1 (or the pseudogene TRBV3-2) and TRBJ2-7; maybe TRBD1 (5 bases). Trimming left V 1 base short and J 3 bases short, with 16 bases between. This CDR3 has 16 residues. Germline CDR1 and CDR2: LGHDT and YNNKEL (reference sequence).

The chain joins TRBV19 to TRBJ2-7; possibly TRBD2 for D (5 bases). Trimming stripped 8 bases from V and 2 bases from J, with 10 bases between. There are 12 residues in the CDR3. Germline V gives CDR1 LNHDA, CDR2 SQIVND (reference sequence). CDR3 amino acids: CASGVGAYEQYF. The CDR3 nucleotides are TGTGCCAGTGGGGTGGGAGCCTACGAGCAGTACTTC.

V is TRBV3-1 (or the pseudogene TRBV3-2) and J is TRBJ2-7; unclear D gene. The CDR3 totals 15 residues. Trimming took off 4 bases at V and 7 bases at J, with 20 bases between the two ends. CDR1 is LGHDT, CDR2 YNNKEL, per germline (reference sequence). This chain's CDR3 is CASSPGSVGSWEQYF. CDR3 nucleotides: TGTGCCAGCAGCCCCGGGTCAGTGGGAAGCTGGGAGCAGTACTTC.

This clone appeared a few times. DNA of the CDR3: TGTGCCAGCAGCTTGCAGTACTCTGGAAACACCATATATTTT. Translated, it gives CASSLQYSGNTIYF. V gene TRBV7-2 combines with J gene TRBJ1-3; no clear D. Trimming pared 3 bases from V and 0 bases from J, leaving 6 bases between. The V gene's germline CDR1 is SGHTA and CDR2 FQGNSA. The CDR3 loop spans 14 amino acids.

The chain employs TRBV12-3 or TRBV12-4 and TRBJ2-1; unclear D gene. This CDR3 has 13 residues. V lost 5 bases, J lost 10 bases, and 15 bases lay in between. The CDR3 nucleotides read TGTGCCAGCAGTCCTCCGACCCGCCCGGAGCAGTTCTTC. Translating gives CASSPPTRPEQFF.

The rearrangement joins TRBV2 to TRBJ2-1, with a possible D match to TRBD2 (5 bases). The CDR3 totals 12 residues. The V end was cut by 4 bases, the J end by 8 bases, with 9 bases between. The germline gives CDR1 SNHLY, CDR2 FYNNEI. DNA of the CDR3: TGTGCCAGCAGTGCGGGGTACGATGAGCAGTTCTTC. As protein: CASSAGYDEQFF.

The J gene is TRBJ2-2, the V gene TRBV18; TRBD1 aligns across 11 bases. The CDR3 runs 16 residues. Germline CDR1 and CDR2: KGHSH and LQKENI. Trimming took 1 base from V and 7 from J; bases not matched to a gene: 5. This CDR3 is CASSPRRTGGFGELFF. The CDR3, as DNA: TGTGCCAGCTCACCACGAAGGACAGGGGGCTTCGGGGAGCTGTTTTTT.

The chain combines TRBV5-1 with TRBJ1-4, with D hard to call. Germline CDR1 is SGHRS and CDR2 is YFSETQ. With 3 bases removed from V and 6 bases from J, the gap between germline ends came to 18 bases. CDR3 length: 16 amino acids. CDR3 region: CASSSQPGVLDEKLFF. In DNA form, the CDR3 reads TGCGCCAGCAGCTCGCAACCCGGGGTACTTGATGAAAAACTGTTTTTT.

This sequence joins TRBV24-1 and TRBJ2-3; 10 positions match TRBD1. Germline CDR1 reads KGHDR; CDR2 reads SFDVKD. This CDR3 is built from 15 residues. V lost 0 bases to trimming and J lost 8 bases; unmatched junction nucleotides: 4. DNA for the CDR3: TGTGCCACCAGTGATTTGGGACAGGGGGAGGTTACGCAGTATTTT. This sequence encodes CATSDLGQGEVTQYF.

The chain carries TRBV4-1 and TRBJ2-5; 8 bases line up with TRBD1. The CDR3 consists of 18 residues. After removal of 4 bases from V and 1 base from J, the junction contained 14 bases not matched to a gene. Looked up from germline, CDR1 is MGHRA and CDR2 is YSYEKL. The DNA of the CDR3 is TGCGCCAGCAGCCCGACTAACCTCGGACAGGGCCCCCAAGAGACCCAGTACTTC. It is translated as CASSPTNLGQGPQETQYF.

The rearrangement links TRBV20-1 to TRBJ2-1; a weak D match, TRBD2 (6 bases). The CDR3 has 15 residues. Germline CDR1 is DFQATT and CDR2 is SNEGSKA (reference sequence). V was trimmed by 3 bases and J by 0 bases, leaving 12 bases between them. CDR3 nucleotides: TGCAGTGCTAGTTGGCGGGACCGCTCCTACAATGAGCAGTTCTTC. Translated, it gives CSASWRDRSYNEQFF.

The J gene is TRBJ2-7, the V gene TRBV10-3; D not certain. The V gene lost 3 bases and the J gene lost 0 bases, with 12 bases spanning the gap. The CDR3 totals 15 residues. CDR1 is ENHRY and CDR2 is SYGVKD in the germline V gene. For the CDR3, the DNA is TGTGCCATCAGTGAATGGGAATTGGCCTCCTACGAGCAGTACTTC. Its translation: CAISEWELASYEQYF.